Each of the 13 T cell receptor beta chains below was sequenced from the same sample in a study of technical replicates of blood from a few donors. Data came from immunoSEQ multiplex PCR; TCRdb stores just in-frame clones and leaves some out. Of almost 70,000 clones listed, about 87% were seen once; the top ten hold 4% to 5%. Specimen: PBMCs. These receptors were obtained from a human donor in good health. Some clones in this sample may be carry-over from other donors' samples.

V usage is TRBV5-1 and J usage is TRBJ2-3, with TRBD1 matching over 9 bases. V gave up 4 bases and J gave up 0 bases; unmatched junction bases: 12. The CDR3 totals 18 residues. Germline CDR1 and CDR2: SGHRS and YFSETQ. The CDR3 coding sequence is TGCGCCAGCAGCCTCGGGACAGGGACGCCCCGGAGCACAGATACGCAGTATTTT. It is translated as CASSLGTGTPRSTDTQYF.

The chain joins TRBV7-2 to TRBJ1-2, with 7 bases matching TRBD1. In germline, CDR1 is SGHTA, CDR2 FQGNSA. The CDR3 extends over 14 amino acids. Unmatched junction bases numbered 2, after V lost 4 bases and J lost 0 bases. CDR3 residues: CASSSGQTNYGYTF. CDR3 in DNA: TGTGCCAGCAGCTCGGGACAGACTAACTATGGCTACACCTTC. Variable domain in full (rest from reference TRBV7-2 and TRBJ1-2): GAGVSQSPSNKVTEKGKDVELRCDPISGHTALYWYRQSLGQGLEFLIYFQGNSAPDKSGLPSDRFSAERTGGSVSTLTIQRTQQEDSAVYLCASSSGQTNYGYTFGSGTRLTVV.

The V and J genes are TRBV27 and TRBJ1-2, with D hard to call. This CDR3 region has 12 residues. Germline loops: CDR1 MNHEY, CDR2 SMNVEV (reference sequence). V was cut by 5 bases and J by 8 bases, with 12 bases left in between. The CDR3 sequence: CASSAGLGGYTF. The CDR3 region has the DNA TGTGCCAGCAGTGCAGGACTAGGAGGCTACACCTTC.

This chain connects TRBV16 to TRBJ2-1; no clear D gene. The CDR3 consists of 15 residues. Germline V gene lookup returns CDR1 KGHSY and CDR2 FQNENV. V was trimmed by 0 bases and J by 7 bases, leaving 13 bases between them. DNA of the CDR3: TGTGCCAGCAGCCAATCGCCCGGGTCGGGTAATGAGCAGTTCTTC. The encoded protein is CASSQSPGSGNEQFF.

The CDR3 sequence is CASSQTGGSSYEQYF. The CDR3 DNA is TGTGCCAGCAGCCAAACGGGGGGTAGCTCCTACGAGCAGTACTTC. The chain links TRBV4-2 to TRBJ2-7; 7 positions agree with TRBD2. Germline lookup yields CDR1 LGHNA and CDR2 YNFKEQ. This CDR3 comprises 15 residues. V was clipped by 2 bases and J by 0 bases; unmatched bases: 4.

The chain carries TRBV6-4 and TRBJ2-3, with D possibly TRBD2 on 5 matching bases. The CDR3 is made up of 15 amino acids. The germline gives CDR1 MRHNA, CDR2 SNTAGT. The ends were cut back, 6 bases at V and 4 bases at J, with 17 bases in the middle. This CDR3 is CASSREGEGPDTQYF. In nucleotides, the CDR3 is TGTGCCAGCAGCCGAGAGGGAGAGGGTCCAGATACGCAGTATTTT.

V gene TRBV11-2 combines with J gene TRBJ2-1, with 12 bases lining up with TRBD2. J lost 6 bases, V lost 5 bases, and 14 bases had no gene match. Germline V gives CDR1 SGHAT, CDR2 FQNNGV. The CDR3 loop spans 18 amino acids. The DNA of the CDR3 is TGTGCCAGCAGCCCCTCCCTAGGGCTAGCGGGGGGGCGCAATGAGCAGTTCTTC. Protein product: CASSPSLGLAGGRNEQFF.

The chain has TRBV9 and TRBJ2-3; D perhaps matches TRBD2 (5 bases). Per germline, CDR1 SGDLS and CDR2 YYNGEE. CDR3 length: 15 amino acids. Trimming removed 2 bases at V and 3 bases at J, with 13 bases between. CDR3 amino acids: CASSVGGLGTDTQYF. CDR3 coding DNA: TGTGCCAGCAGCGTTGGAGGTCTAGGAACAGATACGCAGTATTTT.

J is TRBJ2-2 and V is TRBV6-5, with D perhaps matching TRBD2 (6 bases). There are 13 residues in the CDR3. The V gene's germline CDR1 is MNHEY and CDR2 SVGAGI. Trimming took off 6 bases at V and 6 bases at J, with 11 bases between the two ends. The CDR3 is CASSPLASGELFF. The CDR3 DNA sequence: TGTGCCAGCAGCCCACTAGCATCCGGGGAGCTGTTTTTT.

The chain links TRBV11-2 to TRBJ2-3; 13 bases match TRBD2. The V and J ends lost 4 bases and 10 bases, in that order; junction bases with no gene match: 11. The length of the CDR3 is 16 residues. CDR1 is SGHAT and CDR2 is FQNNGV in the germline V gene. The CDR3 DNA reads TGTGCCAGCAGCTCCGGACTAGCGGGGGCTCCCTCGGCGCAGTATTTT. Translating it yields CASSSGLAGAPSAQYF.

This clone was recorded a few times. V usage is TRBV19 and J usage is TRBJ1-5; D is uncertain. V was trimmed by 7 bases and J by 0 bases, leaving 13 bases between them. The germline gives CDR1 LNHDA, CDR2 SQIVND (reference sequence). The CDR3 is 15 amino acids. The CDR3 loop is CASIPSSYSNQPQHF. CDR3 coding DNA: TGTGCCAGTATCCCTAGTTCGTATAGCAATCAGCCCCAGCATTTT.

The chain carries TRBV5-3 and TRBJ2-2; 7 positions agree with TRBD2. TRBV5-3 is sorted into the ORF group, with uncertain function. V lost 0 bases, J lost 4 bases, and 6 bases stayed unmatched. There are 16 residues in the CDR3. CDR3 protein: CARSLVRGRVTGELFF. The CDR3, as DNA: TGTGCCAGAAGCTTGGTCCGAGGGAGGGTCACCGGGGAGCTGTTTTTT.

The genes are TRBV27 and TRBJ1-2; tentative D call: TRBD1 (5 bases). With 5 bases removed from V and 1 base from J, the gap between germline ends came to 14 bases. Germline V gene sequence: CDR1 MNHEY, CDR2 SMNVEV (reference sequence). The CDR3 runs to 15 residues. CDR3 DNA: TGTGCCAGCAGTCTGCGGGACGCCGATAACTATGGCTACACCTTC. It encodes CASSLRDADNYGYTF.